The TCR beta chain under discussion was sequenced for a study of cytomegalovirus exposure and HLA in healthy donors (dated by TCRdb to 2016 to 2017). For the study in its entirety: An earlier analysis of approximately 640 of the donors reported 250 to 350 Gb of sequence data and roughly 100 million unique TCR beta sequences from some 180 million T cells. An early release that covered about 600 HLA-typed donors contained approximately 300 gigabases of sequencing data and roughly 84 million unique TCR sequences. Of the 300 to 500 genotyped donors, 80% to 90% were placed in the genetic ancestry cluster associated with self-reported Caucasian donors. The study was designed to test whether signatures of past pathogen exposure could be identified by cataloging public T cell receptors. The T cell repertoires of around 670 subjects were profiled by immunosequencing and related to cytomegalovirus serostatus. A separate validation cohort of about 110 different subjects was used in addition to the roughly 670-subject first cohort. To predict cytomegalovirus infection status, the study combined high-throughput TCR immunosequencing, statistical association of individual TCRs with disease status, and machine learning. To study patterns of TCR occurrence, a later analysis re-analyzed previously published TCR beta repertoires from 666 donors and added high-resolution HLA genotyping. Rather than drawing on any new phenotypic data, the later analysis identified candidate immune exposures from TCR beta sequences and the way those sequences occurred across donors. In an earlier analysis of over 550 of the donors, high-throughput TCR beta sequencing was used to judge whether each TCR beta V gene segment behaved as functional or pseudogenic. Donor age, sex, ethnicity and CMV serostatus were compiled alongside the repertoire data. A later genetic analysis used genome-wide SNP genotypes for about 55% of the 666 donors, treating that subset as a discovery cohort. Every repertoire in the discovery cohort had been generated on one and the same sequencing platform. Both class I and class II loci were covered by HLA typing, at four-digit resolution. Typing coverage varied by locus: roughly 620-640 donors for A, B, C, DRB1 and DQB1; under 550 for DQA1; approximately 570 for DPA1; 450 to 480 for DPB1. Roughly 5 DR-DQ haplotypes were handled as single units for association and clustering because linkage in the cohort was strong. On average, about 200,000 unique TCR beta nucleotide sequences were sequenced per donor among 300 to 500 genotyped donors of the cohort, with roughly 18% of those sequences being non-productive. On the study overall, not on this receptor specifically: In a later analysis, several top co-occurrence clusters were reported to appear linked to parvovirus B19, influenza, CMV and Epstein-Barr virus. Compared with equally common non-associated chains, HLA-associated TCR beta chains in a later analysis were more clonally expanded and had lower generation probabilities. In a later genetic analysis, fewer N-insertions in productive TCRs were reported among donors in an Asian-associated ancestry cluster than the roughly 700-donor mean. A group of highly shared sequence variants was considered likely to be a technical artifact of the sequencing pipeline. Some IMGT-functional V segments, including TRBV6-2 and TRBV6-3, could not be distinguished by the 87-base-pair reads and were therefore excluded. A later analysis found that TCR association rates varied across HLA loci, with DRB1 alleles showing the most associated TCRs and HLA-C alleles the fewest. Correlated functional status among segregating V segments might be attributable to linkage disequilibrium, but an unknown experimental factor could not be ruled out. The study gave a list of roughly 150 TCR beta chains associated with cytomegalovirus. In an earlier analysis of 450 to 750 of the donors, most TCR beta V segments appeared in productive rearrangements about 87% or about 30% of the time, broadly matching IMGT annotations. While some public TCRs were present in many individuals, most TCR sequences turned up only very rarely across donors. A further reported finding was that TCR beta sequences accurately predicted the HLA-A and HLA-B alleles for most subjects in the first cohort. In a later analysis, most CMV-associated TCR beta chains were found to appear HLA-restricted, with HLA associations seemingly driven largely by CMV exposure. Specific HLA alleles were associated with roughly 16,000 TCR beta sequences at a false discovery rate of 0.05 in a later analysis. Because HLA typing was missing for some donors at each locus, association tests included only the typed subset. In both the original and validation cohorts, the classifier was reported to diagnose cytomegalovirus status with high specificity and sensitivity. The only immune exposure information available for the cohort was CMV serostatus. Because counts were too low, about 15 rarely observed V segments, including chromosome 9 orphons, were left out of the earlier analysis of roughly 600 of the donors. A later genetic analysis associated a missense DCLRE1C variant with V-gene and J-gene trimming of TCR beta chains, and an independent cohort replicated the association. Assigning TCR associations to individual alleles was difficult when HLA alleles, especially DR and DQ, strongly co-occurred. The cohort was sequenced for TCR beta chains only, and without alpha or paired-chain data the features that could be detected were limited. The authors suggested that the approach could potentially be generalized to other disease states and immunological phenotypes. Roughly uniform sequencing depth across donors was assumed in presence/absence analyses, although this assumption may not hold. A few of the identified cytomegalovirus-associated TCR beta chains were confirmed in vitro to be specific for cytomegalovirus antigens.

The cohort was made up of roughly 670 healthy bone marrow donors. Cohort members were all nominally healthy when sampled, although unrecorded immune exposures were likely present. The donor tested CMV seropositive and was one of the 289 seropositive cohort members. A peripheral blood sample was collected from each donor, and TCR beta sequencing was performed on peripheral blood mononuclear cells. Genomic DNA extraction from the blood cell samples was performed with the Qiagen DNeasy Blood Extraction Kit. On this clone: Its cognate antigen has yet to be identified. No much larger clone is present one base from it, and per-base qualities are unavailable.

The library was produced with the immunoSEQ multiplex PCR assay. A mixture of 60 forward primers for TCR Vbeta segments and 13 reverse primers for TCR Jbeta segments was used in the multiplex PCR. A multiplex PCR assay on genomic DNA amplified the CDR3 region of rearranged TCR beta genes. On the Illumina HiSeq System, the amplified TCR beta libraries were sequenced as 87-base-pair reads. The study's own analysis went as follows. Across the roughly 670 repertoires, a later analysis counted tens of millions of unique TCR beta chains, approximately 12 million of which were shared by at least two donors. Raw reads were error-corrected and collapsed into unique sequences by a nearest-neighbor algorithm in which closely related sequences were merged to remove PCR and sequencing errors. Alignment of CDR3 sequences to IMGT reference sequences was used to assign V, D and J gene segments. For a sequence to be retained, a match of at least six nucleotides was required to both a V gene segment and a J gene segment. Rearrangements were classified as productive when the CDR3 lacked stop codons and remained in frame with V and J, and all other rearrangements were classified as non-productive. Following IMGT convention, CDR3 was defined as the stretch from the second conserved V-encoded cysteine to the conserved J-encoded phenylalanine. The earlier analysis of about 560 of the donors excluded any sequence lacking an unambiguous match to a single V gene segment. An earlier analysis of 587 of the donors classified V segments as functional when productive rearrangements were above 56.7% and as segregating when the standard deviation between donors was above 5%. A statistical classification framework was developed to diagnose cytomegalovirus status using the catalog of TCR beta chain sequences. In a later analysis, TCR nucleotide sequences were compared against IMGT/GENE-DB human TR gene sequences so that V and J genes could be assigned. The TCRdist pipeline was used in a later analysis to assign CDR3 sequences and most-parsimonious VDJ recombination scenarios. In a later analysis, every TCR beta chain was defined by the combination of its CDR3 amino acid sequence and its V-gene family, and reads without a unique V-gene family were dropped. As a way to deal with suspected cross-contamination and a sequencing artifact, a later analysis dropped nearly 600 nucleotide sequences that were highly shared and had low generation probability. For each public chain, a later analysis derived a clonal expansion index from normalized ranks of inferred template counts within each repertoire. Generation probabilities in a later analysis came from a VDJ recombination model fitted to out-of-frame rearrangements, and those results were checked against IGoR. A later analysis scored TCR-TCR, TCR-HLA and TCR-CMV co-occurrence with hypergeometric tests, applying a repertoire-size bias correction to TCR pairs. False discovery rates were estimated in a later analysis by permuting HLA or CMV assignments 20 times. In a later analysis, co-occurring TCRs were grouped using DBSCAN, with TCRdist sequence similarity added in when clustering inside HLA-allele-positive subsets. Co-occurrence clustering excluded repertoires with fewer than 30,000 or more than 120,000 public chains, plus five with anomalous nucleotide sharing. TCRdb mirrors the immuneACCESS table, restricted to in-frame sequences. Some clones are absent from its copies; in checked studies, under half trace to an unresolved V gene, and the reason for the others is unknown. V, J and clone size were drawn from that table, and D and trimming were deduced from the DNA. In all, the sample holds 120,000 to 150,000 clones, and around 80% of those were seen once. The top ten clones comprise about 3.4% of the sample.

Trimming takes 7 bases from V and 0 bases from J, and the germline ends sit 8 bases apart. Reading the germline V gene gives CDR1 SQVTM and CDR2 ANQGSEA. Including cysteine and phenylalanine, the CDR3 has 12 amino acids. Kept here is only the CDR3 DNA, which spans 36 bases and is read in frame from base 1. The sequenced sample consisted of PBMCs. The sequence joins TRBV29-1 to TRBJ2-3, with no confidently assigned D gene. This TCR was sampled from a man younger than 30 in good health and CMV-seropositive. CDR3 reads: CSAPSSTDTQYF. The nucleotide sequence reads TGCAGCGCCCCTAGTAGCACAGATACGCAGTATTTT.